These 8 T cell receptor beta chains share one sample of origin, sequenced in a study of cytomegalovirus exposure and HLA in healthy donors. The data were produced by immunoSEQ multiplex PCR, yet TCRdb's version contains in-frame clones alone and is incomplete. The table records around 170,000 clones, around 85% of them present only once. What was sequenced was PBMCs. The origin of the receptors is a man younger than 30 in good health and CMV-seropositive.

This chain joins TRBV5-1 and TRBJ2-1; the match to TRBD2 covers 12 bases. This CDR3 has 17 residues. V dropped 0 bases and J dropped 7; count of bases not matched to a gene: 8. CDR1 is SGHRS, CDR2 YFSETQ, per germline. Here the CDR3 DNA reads TGCGCCAGCAGCTTGGGACTAGCGGGAGTTCGGGGGAATGAGCAGTTCTTC. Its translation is CASSLGLAGVRGNEQFF.

CDR3 sequence (DNA): TGCGCCAGCAGCTTGGTCCTTGTAACTAGCGGATCTCACGAGCAGTACTTC. Amino acid sequence: CASSLVLVTSGSHEQYF. V usage is TRBV5-1 and J usage is TRBJ2-7, with 8 bases fitting TRBD2. Per the germline V gene, CDR1 is SGHRS and CDR2 is YFSETQ. The CDR3 is 17 amino acids. V gave up 0 bases and J gave up 5 bases; unmatched junction bases: 13. Full variable domain (outside the CDR3, taken from reference TRBV5-1 and TRBJ2-7): KAGVTQTPRYLIKTRGQQVTLSCSPISGHRSVSWYQQTPGQGLQFLFEYFSETQRNKGNFPGRFSGRQFSNSRSEMNVSTLELGDSALYLCASSLVLVTSGSHEQYFGPGTRLTVT.

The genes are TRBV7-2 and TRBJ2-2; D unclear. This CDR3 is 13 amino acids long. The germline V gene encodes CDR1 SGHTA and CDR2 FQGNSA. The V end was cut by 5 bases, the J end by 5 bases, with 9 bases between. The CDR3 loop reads CASSIQITGELFF. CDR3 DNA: TGTGCCAGCAGCATTCAGATTACCGGGGAGCTGTTTTTT.

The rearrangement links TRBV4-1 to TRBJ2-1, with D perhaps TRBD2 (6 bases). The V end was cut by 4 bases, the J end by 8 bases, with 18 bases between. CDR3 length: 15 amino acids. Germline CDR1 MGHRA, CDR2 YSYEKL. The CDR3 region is CASSPLAGSRDEQFF. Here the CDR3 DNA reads TGCGCCAGCAGCCCACTGGCCGGGAGTAGAGATGAGCAGTTCTTC.

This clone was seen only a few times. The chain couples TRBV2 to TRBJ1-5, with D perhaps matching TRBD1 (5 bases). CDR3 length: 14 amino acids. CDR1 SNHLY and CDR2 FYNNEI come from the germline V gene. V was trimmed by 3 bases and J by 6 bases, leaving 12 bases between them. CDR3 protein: CASSEGQATQPQHF. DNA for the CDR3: TGTGCCAGCAGTGAGGGGCAGGCCACTCAGCCCCAGCATTTT.

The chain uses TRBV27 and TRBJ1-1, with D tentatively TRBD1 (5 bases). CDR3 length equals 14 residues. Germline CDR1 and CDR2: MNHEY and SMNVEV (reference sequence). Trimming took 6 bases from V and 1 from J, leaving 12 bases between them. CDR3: CASRAGMRNTEAFF. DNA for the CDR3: TGTGCCAGCAGAGCAGGGATGAGGAACACTGAAGCTTTCTTT.

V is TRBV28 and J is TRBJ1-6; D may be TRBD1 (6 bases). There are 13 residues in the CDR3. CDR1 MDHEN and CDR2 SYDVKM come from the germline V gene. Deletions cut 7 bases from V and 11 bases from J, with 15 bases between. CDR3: CASTPYRETPLHF. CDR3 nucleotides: TGTGCCAGCACCCCGTACAGGGAAACACCCCTCCACTTT.

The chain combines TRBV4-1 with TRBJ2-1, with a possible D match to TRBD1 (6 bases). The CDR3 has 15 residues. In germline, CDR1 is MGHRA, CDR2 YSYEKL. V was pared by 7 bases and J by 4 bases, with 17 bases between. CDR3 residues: CASTERDTTYNEQFF. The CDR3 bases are TGCGCCAGCACAGAACGGGACACAACATACAATGAGCAGTTCTTC.